The 17 T cell receptor beta chains in this list originate from one sample, sequenced in a study of cytomegalovirus exposure and HLA in healthy donors. The PCR had 60 Vbeta and 13 Jbeta primers. Only in-frame clones appear in the TCRdb table, and some are missing; sequencing was by immunoSEQ multiplex PCR. The table lists approximately 120,000 clones, 76% of them singletons. The sample comprised PBMCs. The receptors come from a man aged 50-60 years in good health and CMV-seronegative.

V usage is TRBV7-2 and J usage is TRBJ2-1, with TRBD2 identical over 12 bases. The junction had 7 bases not matched to a gene; V was cut back by 2 bases and J by 8 bases. CDR3 size: 16 residues. CDR1 is SGHTA and CDR2 is FQGNSA in the germline V gene. CDR3 loop: CASSLLAGGMEDEQFF. CDR3 coding DNA: TGTGCCAGCAGCTTACTAGCGGGGGGGATGGAGGATGAGCAGTTCTTC.

The genes are TRBV29-1 and TRBJ2-3; D might be TRBD2 (5 bases). The CDR3 has 14 amino acids. Deletions cut 6 bases from V and 0 bases from J, with 13 bases between. Germline V CDR1 and CDR2: SQVTM, ANQGSEA. DNA of the CDR3: TGCAGCGTACGGACTCCTCCTAGCACAGATACGCAGTATTTT. Its translation: CSVRTPPSTDTQYF.

The CDR3 loop is CASKAQGGQPQHF. CDR3 bases: TGTGCCAGCAAAGCACAGGGGGGTCAGCCCCAGCATTTT. The rearrangement uses TRBV6-5 and TRBJ1-5, with 8 nucleotides matching TRBD1. Germline V gene sequence: CDR1 MNHEY, CDR2 SVGAGI. This CDR3 spans 13 amino acids. Trimming took 7 bases from V and 6 from J; bases not matched to a gene: 5.

The genes are TRBV4-3 and TRBJ2-5; D perhaps matches TRBD2 (5 bases). Judging by the DNA end, TRBJ2-7 fits better; the J call may be wrong. Germline V gene sequence: CDR1 LGHNA, CDR2 YSLEER. The CDR3 has 15 residues. The CDR3 loop is CASSPSEGSRYEQYF. The CDR3 nucleotides are TGCGCCAGCAGCCCCAGTGAGGGATCCAGGTACGAGCAGTACTTC.

This clone has a single count. A read error may produce the germline difference seen at one junction end. The J gene is TRBJ1-2, the V gene TRBV20-1, with D perhaps matching TRBD1 (5 bases). This CDR3 is 11 amino acids long. CDR1 DFQATT and CDR2 SNEGSKA come from the germline V gene (reference sequence). CDR3 sequence: CSAIDSYRYTF. The CDR3, as DNA: TGCAGTGCTATCGACAGCTATCGCTACACCTTC.

In its sample, this clone was seen a few times. J is TRBJ2-6 and V is TRBV30; D perhaps matches TRBD2 (7 bases). Germline assignment: CDR1 GTSNPN and CDR2 SVGIG (reference sequence). The V and J ends lost 6 bases and 0 bases respectively, with 15 bases between them. This CDR3 is 16 amino acids long. CDR3: CACRGARASGANVLTF. The CDR3 nucleotides read TGTGCCTGCCGGGGGGCCAGAGCCTCTGGGGCCAACGTCCTGACTTTC.

The gene calls are TRBV7-2 and TRBJ2-3; the match to TRBD2 covers 9 bases. J lost 1 base, V lost 1 base, and 3 bases had no gene match. The CDR3 length is 16 residues. Per germline, CDR1 SGHTA and CDR2 FQGNSA. The CDR3 DNA reads TGTGCCAGCAGCTTAGTGCGGGGGGGTGGCACAGATACGCAGTATTTT. This gives the protein CASSLVRGGGTDTQYF.

This clone has only one observation. The genes are TRBV11-3 and TRBJ1-5; perhaps TRBD1 as D (5 bases). The CDR3 is made up of 17 amino acids. Germline lookup yields CDR1 SGHNT and CDR2 YENEEA. Trimming removed 8 bases from V and 3 bases from J, with 23 bases in between. The CDR3 nucleotides read TGTGCCAGCCCCGGGAAGTTTTGGGACTGGAACAATCAGCCCCAGCATTTT. It yields the protein CASPGKFWDWNNQPQHF. The whole variable domain, filled in from reference TRBV11-3 and TRBJ1-5, reads EAGVVQSPRYKIIEKKQPVAFWCNPISGHNTLYWYLQNLGQGPELLIRYENEEAVDDSQLPKDRFSAERLKGVDSTLKIQPAELGDSAVYLCASPGKFWDWNNQPQHFGDGTRLSIL.

This sequence joins TRBV2 and TRBJ2-7, with D perhaps TRBD2 (6 bases). Per the germline V gene, CDR1 is SNHLY and CDR2 is FYNNEI. The length of the CDR3 is 15 residues. Trimming shortened V by 5 bases and J by 3 bases, and 17 bases separated the two germline ends. The chain's CDR3 is CASSPGRWGDYEQYV. The CDR3, as DNA: TGTGCCAGCAGTCCAGGGAGGTGGGGGGACTACGAGCAGTACGTC.

About this clone: A read error may account for a junction end that differs from germline. CDR3 coding DNA: TGTTCCAGCAGCTTCGGGACAGGCCTCCAGGGGGGTTCACCCCTCCACTTT. Amino acid sequence: CSSSFGTGLQGGSPLHF. The genes are TRBV7-9 and TRBJ1-6; 8 bases agree with TRBD1. The germline V gene has CDR1 SEHNR and CDR2 FQNEAQ (reference sequence). The CDR3 consists of 17 residues.

This chain links TRBV4-3 with TRBJ2-3; TRBD1 aligns across 8 bases. This CDR3 has 16 amino acids. Germline CDR1 reads LGHNA; CDR2 reads YSLEER. Germline trimming cut 1 base from V and 5 bases from J; bases unmatched to any gene: 8. The CDR3: CASSQASQGAGDTQYF. CDR3 DNA: TGCGCCAGCAGCCAAGCCTCCCAGGGGGCTGGAGATACGCAGTATTTT.

This chain connects TRBV10-3 to TRBJ2-1; TRBD1 aligns across 8 bases. The CDR3 is made up of 13 amino acids. J was trimmed by 7 bases and V by 4 bases; bases with no gene match: 3. Germline V gives CDR1 ENHRY, CDR2 SYGVKD. The CDR3 here is CAISGQGLNEQFF. The CDR3 region has the DNA TGTGCCATCAGTGGACAGGGGTTAAATGAGCAGTTCTTC.

The chain employs TRBV5-1 and TRBJ2-2; 9 bases line up with TRBD2. The CDR3 runs 19 residues. The germline CDR1 and CDR2 sequences are SGHRS and YFSETQ. V shed 2 bases and J 0 bases; nucleotides not matched to a gene: 11. The CDR3 reads CASSFIIPSGEPNTGELFF. The CDR3 nucleotides read TGCGCCAGCAGCTTTATAATCCCTAGCGGGGAACCGAACACCGGGGAGCTGTTTTTT.

This chain connects TRBV10-1 to TRBJ2-5; D gene unclear. The J call is doubtful: the DNA matches TRBJ2-7 better. The CDR3 is 12 residues long. Germline V gene lookup returns CDR1 WNHNN and CDR2 SYGVQD (reference sequence). The CDR3 DNA reads as TGCGCCATATCGTCTTACTCCTACGAGCAGTACTTC. Its protein is CAISSYSYEQYF.

In its sample, this clone was seen a few times. This chain uses TRBV4-1 with TRBJ2-1, with D possibly matching TRBD1 (7 bases). Trimming cost V 3 bases and J 7 bases, with 16 bases left between them. CDR3 length: 15 amino acids. The germline V gene has CDR1 MGHRA and CDR2 YSYEKL. The CDR3 protein is CASSHPGGRGNEQFF. CDR3 DNA sequence: TGCGCCAGCAGCCATCCAGGGGGGCGGGGTAATGAGCAGTTCTTC.

The CDR3, as DNA: TGTGCCAGCAGCTTTTATAACAGGGGGCGGCCCTACGAGCAGTACGTC. It yields the protein CASSFYNRGRPYEQYV. The chain employs TRBV7-8 and TRBJ2-7; 9 bases align to TRBD1. Germline-derived CDR1 and CDR2 are SGHVS and FQNEAQ. J gave up 2 bases and V 3 bases, and 8 bases lay outside the gene matches. The CDR3 length is 16 residues.

In the case of this clone: Its ends do not fully match the called genes, so a read error is possible. CDR3: CSSSRVYRGGYTF. For the CDR3, the DNA is TGTTCCAGCAGCCGGGTATACAGGGGTGGCTACACCTTC. The V gene is TRBV7-9, the J gene TRBJ1-2; 7 bases line up with TRBD1. This CDR3 has 13 amino acids. Looked up from germline, CDR1 is SEHNR and CDR2 is FQNEAQ (reference sequence).